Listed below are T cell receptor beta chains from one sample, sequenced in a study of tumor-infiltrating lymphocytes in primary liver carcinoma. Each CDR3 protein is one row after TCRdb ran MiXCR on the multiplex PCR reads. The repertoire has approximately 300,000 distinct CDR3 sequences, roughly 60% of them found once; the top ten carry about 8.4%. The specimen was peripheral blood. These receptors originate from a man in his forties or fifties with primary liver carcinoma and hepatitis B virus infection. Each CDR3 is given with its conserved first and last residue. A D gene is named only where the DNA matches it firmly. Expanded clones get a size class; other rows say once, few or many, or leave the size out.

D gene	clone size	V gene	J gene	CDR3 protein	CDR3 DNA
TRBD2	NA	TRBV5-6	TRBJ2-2	CASSSRTRPGELFF	TGTGCCAGCAGCTCCCGGACTAGACCCGGGGAGCTGTTTTTT
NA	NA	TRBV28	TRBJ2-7	CASSLPGRRGAGEQYF	TGTGCCAGCAGCCTACCCGGCAGGAGAGGGGCAGGCGAGCAGTACTTC
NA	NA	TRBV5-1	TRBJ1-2	CASIPEATNYGYTF	TGCGCCAGCATCCCAGAAGCAACTAACTATGGCTACACCTTC
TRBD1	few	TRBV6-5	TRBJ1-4	CASSMTGNGKLFF	TGTGCCAGCAGTATGACAGGGAACGGAAAACTGTTTTTT
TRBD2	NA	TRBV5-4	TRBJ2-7	CASSRSGNEQHF	TGTGCCAGCAGCCGTAGCGGGAACGAGCAACACTTC
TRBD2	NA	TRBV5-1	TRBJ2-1	CASSLGLAGDGVDEQFF	TGCGCCAGCAGCCTCGGACTAGCGGGAGACGGGGTCGATGAGCAGTTCTTC
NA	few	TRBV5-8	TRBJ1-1	CASSSGIKKVLNTEAFF	TGTGCCAGCAGCTCTGGGATTAAAAAGGTTTTGAACACTGAAGCTTTCTTT
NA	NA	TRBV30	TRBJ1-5	CASIWGPDTQHF	TGTGCCTCCATCTGGGGCCCCGATACGCAGCATTTT
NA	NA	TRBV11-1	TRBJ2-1	CASARNVLNSYNEQFF	TGTGCCAGTGCCCGGAACGTCCTGAACTCCTACAATGAACAGTTCTTC
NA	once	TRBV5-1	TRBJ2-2	CASSLAEAGTGELFF	TGCGCCAGCAGCTTGGCCGAGGCAGGGACCGGGGAGCTGTTTTTT
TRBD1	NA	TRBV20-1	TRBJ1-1	CSAPDRARNTFF	TGCAGTGCACCCGACAGGGCACGAAACACTTTCTTT
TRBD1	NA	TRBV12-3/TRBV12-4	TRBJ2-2	CASSLYRQGQGLFRTGEMFF	TGTGCCAGCAGTCTCTACCGACAAGGACAGGGATTGTTCCGCACCGGGGAGATGTTTTTT
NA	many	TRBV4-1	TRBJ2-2	CASSQETGELFF	TGCGCCAGCAGCCAAGAAACCGGGGAGCTGTTTTTT
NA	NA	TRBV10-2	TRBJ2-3	CASSELGITDTQYF	TGCGCCAGCAGTGAACTCGGAATCACAGATACGCAGTATTTT
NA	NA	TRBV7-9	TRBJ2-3	CAGSRDRRDTQYF	TGTGCCGGCAGTCGCGACAGACGGGATACGCAGTATTTT
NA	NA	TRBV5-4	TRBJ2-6	CASSLRVDPGANVLTF	TGTGCCAGCAGCTTGAGGGTGGACCCTGGGGCCAACGTCCTGACTTTC
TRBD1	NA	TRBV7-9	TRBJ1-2	CASSYQQGQGYYGYTF	TGTGCCAGCAGCTACCAACAGGGACAGGGGTACTATGGCTACACCTTC
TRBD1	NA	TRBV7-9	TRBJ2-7	CASSPRRTGAFYEQYF	TGTGCCAGCAGCCCCAGGCGGACAGGGGCGTTCTACGAGCAGTACTTC
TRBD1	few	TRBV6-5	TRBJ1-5	CASSYTNPGTALNQPQHF	TGTGCCAGCAGTTATACCAACCCCGGGACAGCTCTCAATCAGCCCCAGCATTTT
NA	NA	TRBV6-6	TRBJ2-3	CASSYLGARSTDTQFF	TGTGCCAGCAGTTACCTGGGTGCTAGGAGCACAGATACGCAGTTTTTT
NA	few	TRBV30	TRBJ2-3	CAWTPRGDTQYF	TGTGCCTGGACCCCCCGTGGAGATACGCAGTATTTT
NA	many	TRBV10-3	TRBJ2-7	CAIGRGSYEQYF	TGTGCCATCGGCAGGGGATCCTACGAGCAGTACTTC
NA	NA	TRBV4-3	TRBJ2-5	CASSQDQGLQEAQCF	TGCGCCAGCAGCCAAGATCAGGGACTTCAAGAGGCCCAGTGCTTC
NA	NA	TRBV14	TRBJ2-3	CASNRGSTDTQYF	TGTGCCAGCAATCGGGGAAGCACAGATACGCAGTATTTT
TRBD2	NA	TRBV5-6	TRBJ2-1	CASSPGSSSGGLSSYNEQFF	TGTGCCAGCAGTCCCGGGTCGTCTAGCGGGGGTCTCAGCTCCTACAATGAGCAGTTCTTC
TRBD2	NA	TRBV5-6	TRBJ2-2	CASNFAAGGPYGELFF	TGTGCCAGCAACTTTGCGGCGGGAGGGCCCTACGGGGAGCTGTTTTTT
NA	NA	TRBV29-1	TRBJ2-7	CSVRAPANPEQHF	TGCAGCGTCCGTGCGCCAGCTAATCCCGAGCAGCACTTC
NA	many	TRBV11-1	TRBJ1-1	CASSFGTENTEAFF	TGTGCCAGCAGCTTCGGGACGGAGAACACTGAAGCTTTCTTT
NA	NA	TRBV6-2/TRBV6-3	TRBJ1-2	CASSSTPGSVRLGYGYTF	TGTGCCAGCAGTTCTACCCCCGGGAGCGTTCGCCTGGGTTATGGCTACACCTTC
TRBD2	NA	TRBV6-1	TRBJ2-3	CSSSVRTSGRLGTQYF	TGTTCCAGCAGTGTACGGACTAGCGGGAGGTTGGGTACGCAGTATTTT
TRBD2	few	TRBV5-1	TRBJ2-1	CASSSQLADNEQFF	TGCGCCAGCAGTTCCCAACTAGCGGACAATGAGCAGTTCTTC